A selection of T cell receptor beta chains follows, all from one sample in a study of T cell responses to AZD1222 COVID-19 vaccine. Sequencing used immunoSEQ multiplex PCR; TCRdb keeps in-frame clones, though not all of them. The sample carries 150,000 to 200,000 clones, about 92% recorded once. Sequenced here: peripheral blood, sampled on day 0 of AZD1222 vaccination. The receptors here all came from an adult in good health. Both conserved end residues are part of each CDR3. D genes are given only for firm matches. The size entry is marked missing in some rows and otherwise reads once, few, many or a size class.

d_gene | len | j_gene | abundance | v_gene | CDR3aa | CDR3nt
NA | 14 | TRBJ2-3 | NA | TRBV18 | CASSYGGSTDTQYF | TGTGCCAGCTCATACGGGGGAAGCACAGATACGCAGTATTTT
NA | 15 | TRBJ2-1 | NA | TRBV6-5 | CASSYSGQSRGEQFF | TGTGCCAGCAGTTACTCTGGGCAGTCAAGGGGTGAGCAGTTCTTC
TRBD1 | 16 | TRBJ1-1 | NA | TRBV10-3 | CAISEYGTGTNTEAFF | TGTGCCATCAGTGAGTATGGGACAGGGACGAACACTGAAGCTTTCTTT
NA | 13 | TRBJ2-7 | NA | TRBV27 | CASSLGTAYEQYF | TGTGCCAGCAGCCTCGGGACGGCCTACGAGCAGTACTTC
NA | 14 | TRBJ1-5 | once | TRBV6-5 | CASNFPRYGQPQHF | TGTGCCAGCAACTTCCCGAGATACGGGCAGCCCCAGCATTTT
TRBD1 | 14 | TRBJ2-7 | NA | TRBV11-2 | CASSSTGGPYEQYF | TGTGCCAGCAGTTCGACAGGGGGGCCCTACGAGCAGTACTTC
NA | 14 | TRBJ1-5 | NA | TRBV6-1 | CASSEVGGTQPQHF | TGTGCCAGCAGTGAAGTAGGGGGAACTCAGCCCCAGCATTTT
NA | 13 | TRBJ2-7 | NA | TRBV11-3 | CASSRTAAYEQYF | TGTGCCAGCAGCCGTACGGCCGCCTACGAGCAGTACTTC
NA | 16 | TRBJ1-2 | NA | TRBV18 | CASSIMGETGASGYTF | TGTGCCAGCTCAATTATGGGGGAGACAGGCGCTTCTGGCTACACCTTC
NA | 15 | TRBJ1-2 | NA | TRBV9 | CASSSGGDPNYGYTF | TGTGCCAGCAGCTCCGGGGGGGACCCTAACTATGGCTACACCTTC
NA | 14 | TRBJ2-7 | NA | TRBV11-2 | CASSLLGRVHEQYF | TGTGCCAGCAGCTTACTCGGGCGGGTTCACGAGCAGTACTTC
TRBD2 | 14 | TRBJ2-1 | NA | TRBV5-1 | CASSLVLAEDEQFF | TGCGCCAGCAGCTTGGTACTAGCGGAGGATGAGCAGTTCTTC
TRBD1 | 14 | TRBJ1-2 | NA | TRBV28 | CASSLFQGDYGYTF | TGTGCCAGCAGTTTATTTCAGGGGGACTATGGCTACACCTTC
NA | 13 | TRBJ2-3 | NA | TRBV24-1 | CATEGPLGDTQYF | TGTGCCACCGAGGGACCCTTGGGAGATACGCAGTATTTT
NA | 13 | TRBJ1-2 | NA | TRBV12-3/TRBV12-4 | CASGRSATYGYTF | TGTGCCAGCGGTCGGTCAGCAACCTATGGCTACACCTTC
NA | 13 | TRBJ2-2 | NA | TRBV6-2/TRBV6-3 | CASSLGGTGELFF | TGTGCCAGCAGTTTGGGGGGAACCGGGGAGCTGTTTTTT
NA | 13 | TRBJ1-5 | NA | TRBV7-2 | CASSSQGPQPQHF | TGTGCCAGCAGCTCACAGGGTCCGCAGCCCCAGCATTTT
NA | 17 | TRBJ2-1 | NA | TRBV18 | CASSPLDGAGVYNEQFF | TGTGCCAGCTCACCACTGGATGGGGCAGGGGTATACAATGAGCAGTTCTTC
NA | 14 | TRBJ2-5 | NA | TRBV10-3 | CAIKVESAEETQYF | TGTGCCATCAAGGTGGAAAGTGCTGAGGAGACCCAGTACTTC
NA | 13 | TRBJ1-6 | NA | TRBV10-3 | CAISQGLDSPLHF | TGTGCCATCAGTCAGGGGCTTGATTCACCCCTCCACTTT
TRBD1 | 13 | TRBJ1-5 | NA | TRBV6-4 | CAGGTVINQPQHF | TGTGCCGGGGGGACAGTCATCAATCAGCCCCAGCATTTT
NA | 12 | TRBJ1-5 | NA | TRBV12-3/TRBV12-4 | CASSFGGQPQHF | TGTGCCAGCAGTTTCGGTGGTCAGCCCCAGCATTTT
NA | 13 | TRBJ1-1 | NA | TRBV7-2 | CASSSAALDEAFF | TGTGCCAGCAGCTCCGCTGCGCTAGATGAAGCTTTCTTT
NA | 16 | TRBJ2-3 | NA | TRBV7-9 | CASSLQLAGYTDTQYF | TGTGCCAGCAGCTTACAACTAGCAGGATACACAGATACGCAGTATTTT
NA | 14 | TRBJ1-2 | NA | TRBV6-5 | CASSYSVSNYGYTF | TGTGCCAGCAGTTACTCGGTATCTAACTATGGCTACACCTTC
TRBD1 | 14 | TRBJ2-5 | NA | TRBV7-2 | CASSLATGMETQYF | TGTGCCAGCAGCTTAGCGACAGGGATGGAGACCCAGTACTTC
TRBD2 | 15 | TRBJ2-5 | NA | TRBV7-7 | CASSIGTSSPETQYF | TGTGCCAGCAGTATCGGGACTAGTAGCCCGGAGACCCAGTACTTC
TRBD2 | 15 | TRBJ2-3 | once | TRBV29-1 | CSVVRLAGNTDTQYF | TGCAGCGTGGTTAGACTAGCGGGGAACACAGATACGCAGTATTTT
NA | 18 | TRBJ1-6 | NA | TRBV12-1 | CASSSLTGAKGGESPLHF | TGTGCCAGCAGCTCACTCACGGGGGCGAAAGGGGGCGAGTCACCTCTCCACTTT
NA | 12 | TRBJ1-2 | NA | TRBV30 | CAWSEVGGGYTF | TGTGCCTGGAGTGAAGTCGGAGGAGGCTACACCTTC
TRBD1 | 17 | TRBJ2-5 | NA | TRBV7-9 | CASSLGSGDRVRSSQYF | TGTGCCAGCAGCTTAGGGTCCGGGGACAGGGTGCGGTCATCCCAGTACTTC
NA | 14 | TRBJ2-7 | NA | TRBV6-5 | CASSYSQGRYEQYF | TGTGCCAGCAGTTATTCGCAGGGGAGATACGAGCAGTACTTC
NA | 16 | TRBJ1-3 | NA | TRBV4-1 | CASSRMARVSGNTIYF | TGCGCCAGCAGCCGAATGGCGAGGGTCTCTGGAAACACCATATATTTT
TRBD1 | 15 | TRBJ2-7 | NA | TRBV10-2 | CASSSGQAVYGEQYF | TGCGCCAGCAGTTCGGGACAGGCTGTATACGGCGAGCAGTACTTC
NA | 14 | TRBJ2-3 | NA | TRBV6-5 | CASSYQGNTDTQYF | TGTGCCAGCAGTTACCAGGGAAACACAGATACGCAGTATTTT